Shown below are 3 T cell receptor beta chains from a single sample sequenced in a study of T-cell memory formation after mild COVID-19 (dated by TCRdb to the early 2020s). Libraries were constructed by 5' RACE. For sequencing, an Illumina NovaSeq 6000 was employed. Clones were called with MiXCR by TCRdb after fastp trimmed the public reads at Q25, and only in-frame beta chains were retained. CDR3 protein duplicates are merged, each entry listing the most common genes and DNA. Counted in this sample were about 350,000 distinct CDR3 sequences; under 30% of them appeared once. Approximately 13% of the sample is taken by the ten largest. The sample consisted of PBMCs or a T cell subset sorted from them (not recorded which). All receptors come from an adult woman who had mild COVID-19 (a few samples of this study predate the infection). The sample titles of this study are shuffled in the database, so cell type and time point are left out; the donor was told from shared clones.

The rearrangement links TRBV20-1 to TRBJ2-5; tentatively, D is TRBD2 (5 bases). Germline values: CDR1 DFQATT, CDR2 SNEGSKA (reference sequence). With 3 bases removed from V and 5 bases from J, the gap between germline ends came to 10 bases. CDR3 size: 12 residues. In DNA form, the CDR3 reads TGCAGTGCTAGTACTCAGCGGGAGACCCAGTACTTC. Translating gives CSASTQRETQYF.

This clonotype was observed a few times. The V call is TRBV3-1, the J call TRBJ2-7; D is unclear. Per germline, CDR1 LGHDT and CDR2 YNNKEL (reference sequence). The ends were cut back, 2 bases at V and 3 bases at J, with 5 bases in the middle. The CDR3 sequence is 12 residues long. The CDR3 reads CASSQLNYEQYF. In DNA, the CDR3 is TGTGCCAGCAGCCAATTGAACTACGAGCAGTACTTC.

V usage is TRBV3-1 and J usage is TRBJ2-3, with a tentative D call TRBD2 (6 bases). There are 17 residues in the CDR3. V was cut by 0 bases and J by 2 bases, with 15 bases left in between. Per the germline V gene, CDR1 is LGHDT and CDR2 is YNNKEL (reference sequence). CDR3 nucleotide sequence: TGTGCCAGCAGCCAAGAGCGGGGACTGACCTTCACAGATACGCAGTATTTT. This encodes CASSQERGLTFTDTQYF.